Detailed here is one TCR beta chain. Method: immunoSEQ multiplex PCR; TCRdb's copy keeps in-frame clones and lacks some. This table holds 150,000 or so clones, approximately 87% found once. The data derive from a study of cytomegalovirus exposure and HLA in healthy donors. The donors were in the approximately 130-subject validation cohort, distinct from the approximately 670-subject first cohort. CDR1 is DFQATT and CDR2 is SNEGSKA in the germline V gene (reference sequence). This CDR3 is built from 11 residues. Trimming removed 3 bases from V and 3 bases from J, with 6 bases in between. The sample taken for sequencing was PBMCs. The chain has TRBV20-1 and TRBJ2-7; D might be TRBD1 (5 bases). This TCR derives from a woman in her twenties or thirties in good health and CMV-seronegative. The CDR3 protein is CSASGHYEQYF. Here the CDR3 DNA reads TGCAGTGCTAGTGGACACTACGAGCAGTACTTC.